This T cell receptor beta chain was sequenced for a study of response to subunit inactivated influenza vaccine. Notes on the study in general: Each seasonal flu vaccination may recruit only limited new T cells, authors suggested.

This clonotype has only a few counts. Its antigen is still unknown. TCRdb re-called the RT-PCR reads through MiXCR, storing one row per CDR3 protein. This table has about 650,000 distinct CDR3 sequences, more than 15% appearing once. Germline CDR1 KGHSH, CDR2 LQKENI. V was clipped by 3 bases and J by 6 bases, with 12 bases between them. The CDR3 contains 14 residues. The sequencing used PBMCs from blood, collected roughly 12 days after vaccination. The chain uses TRBV18 and TRBJ2-1; the D gene is possibly TRBD2 (6 bases). The TCR comes from a man aged 50-59 years who received an inactivated influenza vaccine. The chain's CDR3 is CASSPQRATNEQFF. DNA of the CDR3: TGTGCCAGCTCACCCCAGCGGGCAACCAATGAGCAGTTCTTC. Using reference TRBV18 and TRBJ2-1 for the parts outside the CDR3, the full variable domain is NAGVMQNPRHLVRRRGQEARLRCSPMKGHSHVYWYRQLPEEGLKFMVYLQKENIIDESGMPKERFSAEFPKEGPSILRIQQVVRGDSAAYFCASSPQRATNEQFFGPGTRLTVL.